The 27 T cell receptor beta chains listed next were all sequenced from one sample in a study of blood T cell repertoires in COVID-19. TCRdb's table, derived via immunoSEQ multiplex PCR, lists solely in-frame clones and lacks some. The sample yields approximately 190,000 clones, about 80% seen once. Sequencing was done on a sample of peripheral blood. The receptors come from a man aged 55 to 70 with acute or convalescent COVID-19.

The rearrangement joins TRBV7-2 to TRBJ2-7; D ambiguous. The CDR3 covers 14 residues. Trimming took 4 bases from V and 2 from J, leaving 12 bases between them. The germline CDR1 and CDR2 sequences are SGHTA and FQGNSA. In DNA, the CDR3 is TGTGCCAGCAGCTCCCAAGTTGGGCCCTACGAGCAGTACTTC. Its protein product is CASSSQVGPYEQYF. The variable domain in full, with the rest retrieved from reference TRBV7-2 and TRBJ2-7, is GAGVSQSPSNKVTEKGKDVELRCDPISGHTALYWYRQSLGQGLEFLIYFQGNSAPDKSGLPSDRFSAERTGGSVSTLTIQRTQQEDSAVYLCASSSQVGPYEQYFGPGTRLTVT.

The chain carries TRBV2 and TRBJ1-1; TRBD1 is a possible D gene (6 bases). Germline V gives CDR1 SNHLY, CDR2 FYNNEI. The CDR3 extends over 13 amino acids. The V and J ends lost 4 bases and 0 bases respectively, with 6 bases between them. The CDR3: CASSGGLNTEAFF. The CDR3 DNA reads as TGTGCCAGCAGTGGGGGGCTGAACACTGAAGCTTTCTTT.

The V gene is TRBV7-8, the J gene TRBJ1-6; D may be TRBD1 (5 bases). The CDR3 has 17 residues. Germline-derived CDR1 and CDR2 are SGHVS and FQNEAQ. Between the trimmed V and J ends, which lost 1 base and 3 bases, there was a span of 13 bases. In DNA form, the CDR3 reads TGTGCCAGCAGCTTAGGACGTCCAGGGAACTATAATTCACCCCTCCACTTT. Its protein product is CASSLGRPGNYNSPLHF. The full variable domain, its missing parts supplied by reference TRBV7-8 and TRBJ1-6, is GAGVSQSPRYKVAKRGQDVALRCDPISGHVSLFWYQQALGQGPEFLTYFQNEAQLDKSGLPSDRFFAERPEGSVSTLKIQRTQQEDSAVYLCASSLGRPGNYNSPLHFGNGTRLTVT.

For this clone: The germline gene is not matched at one end of the junction; a read error may be the cause. The J gene is TRBJ2-1, the V gene TRBV6-5; a weak D match, TRBD2 (6 bases). The germline CDR1 and CDR2 sequences are MNHEY and SVGAGI. The CDR3 is 12 residues long. The DNA for the CDR3 is TGTGCCAGCAGCGGACGGTCGGACTATGGCCTCTTC. This translates into CASSGRSDYGLF.

The J gene is TRBJ2-1, the V gene TRBV19; D is unresolved. V lost 0 bases and J 8 bases, leaving 11 bases between the germline ends. Germline lookup yields CDR1 LNHDA and CDR2 SQIVND (reference sequence). CDR3 length: 14 amino acids. CDR3 in amino acids: CASSIDEETDEQFF. Here the CDR3 DNA reads TGTGCCAGTAGTATAGACGAGGAGACGGATGAGCAGTTCTTC.

The V and J genes are TRBV19 and TRBJ1-6, with D possibly being TRBD1 (5 bases). Germline loops: CDR1 LNHDA, CDR2 SQIVND (reference sequence). The CDR3 is 16 residues long. V lost 5 bases and J lost 0, with 11 bases in between. The CDR3 sequence: CASSPLGGSYNSPLHF. The CDR3 DNA follows: TGTGCCAGTAGTCCCCTCGGGGGCTCCTATAATTCACCCCTCCACTTT.

Turning to this clone: One end of the junction does not line up with germline, which may come from a read error. This chain links TRBV10-1 with TRBJ1-2; the D is unclear. Germline CDR1 WNHNN, CDR2 SYGVQD (reference sequence). The CDR3 is 10 residues long. CDR3 protein: CVSILRGYTF. DNA of the CDR3: TGCGTCAGCATACTCCGTGGCTACACCTTC.

J is TRBJ1-4 and V is TRBV5-1; the match to TRBD1 covers 7 bases. V dropped 0 bases and J dropped 5; count of bases not matched to a gene: 4. From germline, CDR1 is SGHRS and CDR2 YFSETQ. This CDR3 has 15 residues. The CDR3 loop is CASSLGQGGNEKLFF. CDR3 coding DNA: TGCGCCAGCAGCTTGGGACAGGGTGGGAATGAAAAACTGTTTTTT.

V gene TRBV15 combines with J gene TRBJ2-1; D is unclear. In germline, CDR1 is LNHNV, CDR2 YYDKDF (reference sequence). V was cut by 1 base and J by 5 bases, with 3 bases left in between. This CDR3 is built from 12 residues. Here the CDR3 reads CATSRVNNEQFF. CDR3 coding DNA: TGTGCCACCAGCAGAGTCAACAATGAGCAGTTCTTC.

The chain couples TRBV7-8 to TRBJ2-5; maybe TRBD1 (5 bases). The CDR3 loop spans 16 amino acids. The germline V gene has CDR1 SGHVS and CDR2 FQNEAQ. V lost 5 bases and J lost 2, with 18 bases in between. The CDR3 reads CASSQDRQTTQETQYF. The DNA of the CDR3 is TGTGCCAGCAGCCAAGATAGACAGACGACTCAAGAGACCCAGTACTTC.

About this clone: The same CDR3 arises from other DNA sequences in this sample as well. V and J are TRBV9 and TRBJ1-1; a possible D gene is TRBD1 (5 bases). Germline-derived CDR1 and CDR2 are SGDLS and YYNGEE. V was clipped by 0 bases and J by 5 bases, with 8 bases between them. The CDR3 totals 13 residues. Here the CDR3 reads CASSVGSGTEAFF. As DNA, the CDR3 is TGTGCCAGCAGCGTAGGATCAGGGACTGAAGCTTTCTTT.

This chain uses TRBV7-9 with TRBJ1-2; TRBD1 agrees at 8 bases. V trimming: 5 bases; J trimming: 6 bases; junction bases outside the gene matches: 14. The CDR3 contains 16 residues. CDR1 and CDR2 (germline): SEHNR, FQNEAQ (reference sequence). The CDR3 region has the DNA TGTGCCAGCAGCCCGACAGGGGCCCACCTTTCTAATGGCTACACCTTC. Its protein is CASSPTGAHLSNGYTF.

This clone was counted between two and nine times. The chain carries TRBV9 and TRBJ1-5; D not resolved. Germline assignment: CDR1 SGDLS and CDR2 YYNGEE. V was cut by 5 bases and J by 0 bases, with 3 bases left in between. This CDR3 contains 12 residues. CDR3 amino acids: CASSNSNQPQHF. CDR3 in DNA: TGTGCCAGCAGTAATAGCAATCAGCCCCAGCATTTT.

This chain links TRBV7-2 with TRBJ2-3; a weak D match, TRBD1 (5 bases). V dropped 3 bases and J dropped 1 base, with 11 bases sitting between them. This CDR3 comprises 15 residues. Germline CDR1 SGHTA, CDR2 FQGNSA. CDR3 sequence (DNA): TGTGCCAGCAGCTTTACAGGTCTACGCACAGATACGCAGTATTTT. Translation gives CASSFTGLRTDTQYF.

The CDR3 region is CASSSDRDPYNEQFF. The CDR3 nucleotides read TGTGCCAGCAGCTCCGACAGGGACCCCTACAATGAGCAGTTCTTC. The V and J genes are TRBV7-9 and TRBJ2-1, with 7 bases lining up with TRBD1. Germline V gene lookup returns CDR1 SEHNR and CDR2 FQNEAQ (reference sequence). The J segment lost 2 bases and the V segment lost 4 bases, leaving 5 bases of the junction unmatched. CDR3 length: 15 residues.

This sequence joins TRBV18 and TRBJ1-1; D ambiguous. The germline V gene encodes CDR1 KGHSH and CDR2 LQKENI. This CDR3 region has 16 residues. Deletions cut 4 bases from V and 4 bases from J, with 19 bases between. CDR3 amino acids: CASSLGSRSGSTEAFF. The CDR3 DNA follows: TGTGCCAGCTCACTGGGGTCACGGTCGGGGAGCACTGAAGCTTTCTTT.

The V call is TRBV4-2, the J call TRBJ1-2; 7 bases agree with TRBD1. Germline CDR1 reads LGHNA; CDR2 reads YNFKEQ. The CDR3 length is 18 residues. The ends lost 5 bases at V and 3 bases at J; junction bases unmatched: 18. CDR3 sequence (DNA): TGTGCCAGCAGCGGCCGGGACAGAGGGGGGATGAGGGACTATGGCTACACCTTC. Its translation is CASSGRDRGGMRDYGYTF.

This clone was recorded a few times. The gene calls are TRBV7-8 and TRBJ2-1, with 11 bases matching TRBD2. In germline, CDR1 is SGHVS, CDR2 FQNEAQ. Losses at the gene ends were 5 bases for V and 2 bases for J; bases not matched to a gene: 2. This CDR3 spans 15 amino acids. The CDR3 reads CASSPTSGAYNEQFF. The CDR3 bases are TGTGCCAGCAGCCCGACTAGCGGGGCCTACAATGAGCAGTTCTTC.

The chain is built from TRBV5-1 and TRBJ1-3, with D uncertain. CDR3 length: 15 amino acids. Between the trimmed V and J ends, which lost 1 base and 0 bases, there was a span of 8 bases. Germline CDR1 is SGHRS and CDR2 is YFSETQ. The CDR3 DNA is TGCGCCAGCAGCTTGAGCGGGTTCTCTGGAAACACCATATATTTT. Protein: CASSLSGFSGNTIYF.

The chain links TRBV27 to TRBJ1-2, with unresolved D. Trimming left V 8 bases short and J 8 bases short, with 15 bases between. Germline V lookup: CDR1 MNHEY, CDR2 SMNVEV (reference sequence). The CDR3 is made up of 12 amino acids. The CDR3 sequence: CASYRVVEGYTF. The CDR3 nucleotides are TGTGCCAGCTACCGGGTTGTGGAGGGCTACACCTTC.

The chain couples TRBV4-2 to TRBJ1-3; 7 bases are shared with TRBD1. With 5 bases clipped from V and 4 bases from J, the junction kept 11 bases outside the gene matches. The length of the CDR3 is 16 residues. Per the germline V gene, CDR1 is LGHNA and CDR2 is YNFKEQ. CDR3 in amino acids: CASSSPFDRVGNTIYF. The DNA of the CDR3 is TGTGCCAGCAGCTCGCCCTTCGACAGGGTCGGAAACACCATATATTTT.

This rearrangement joins TRBV6-4 to TRBJ1-2, with D possibly being TRBD1 (6 bases). The CDR3 is 17 residues long. Trimming shortened V by 3 bases and J by 4 bases, and 21 bases separated the two germline ends. The germline V gene encodes CDR1 MRHNA and CDR2 SNTAGT. Here the CDR3 reads CASSESSEGGAVYGYTF. DNA for the CDR3: TGTGCCAGCAGTGAAAGCTCTGAGGGGGGGGCCGTCTATGGCTACACCTTC.

This clone was seen once. This chain connects TRBV6-5 to TRBJ2-2; a possible D gene is TRBD2 (5 bases). Germline V lookup: CDR1 MNHEY, CDR2 SVGAGI. This CDR3 is built from 14 residues. Trimming shortened V by 6 bases and J by 5 bases, and 13 bases separated the two germline ends. CDR3 nucleotides: TGTGCCAGCAGATACGGACCGGGGACCGGGGAGCTGTTTTTT. This gives the protein CASRYGPGTGELFF.

This chain links TRBV5-6 with TRBJ1-2, with D unclear. Germline V CDR1 and CDR2: SGHDT, YYEEEE. The V end lost 7 bases, the J end lost 2 bases, and 12 bases lay between the germline ends. This CDR3 is built from 13 residues. CDR3 region: CASAQAGNYGYTF. Here the CDR3 DNA reads TGTGCCAGCGCCCAGGCAGGCAACTATGGCTACACCTTC.

The CDR3 sequence: CSVLTSGTYNEQFF. The CDR3, as DNA: TGCAGCGTTCTGACTAGCGGGACCTACAATGAGCAGTTCTTC. The chain links TRBV29-1 to TRBJ2-1, with TRBD2 matching over 11 bases. Germline loops: CDR1 SQVTM, CDR2 ANQGSEA. Unmatched junction bases numbered 2, after V lost 5 bases and J lost 2 bases. The CDR3 has 14 residues.

The rearrangement links TRBV9 to TRBJ2-1, with D uncertain. Between the trimmed V and J ends, which lost 5 bases and 9 bases, there was a span of 21 bases. Looked up from germline, CDR1 is SGDLS and CDR2 is YYNGEE. The CDR3 sequence is 15 residues long. The CDR3 protein is CASSRAPYRSGEQFF. CDR3 nucleotide sequence: TGTGCCAGCAGTCGCGCCCCCTACAGATCTGGTGAGCAGTTCTTC.

This clone has a handful of counts. The chain joins TRBV21-1 to TRBJ1-6; TRBD1 is taken as the D call from the table, unchecked against the DNA. TRBV21-1 represents a pseudogene. The CDR3 consists of 14 residues. CDR3 in DNA: TGTGCCAGCAGCAACGCAGGTTATAATTCACCCCTCCACTTT. Encoded protein: CASSNAGYNSPLHF.